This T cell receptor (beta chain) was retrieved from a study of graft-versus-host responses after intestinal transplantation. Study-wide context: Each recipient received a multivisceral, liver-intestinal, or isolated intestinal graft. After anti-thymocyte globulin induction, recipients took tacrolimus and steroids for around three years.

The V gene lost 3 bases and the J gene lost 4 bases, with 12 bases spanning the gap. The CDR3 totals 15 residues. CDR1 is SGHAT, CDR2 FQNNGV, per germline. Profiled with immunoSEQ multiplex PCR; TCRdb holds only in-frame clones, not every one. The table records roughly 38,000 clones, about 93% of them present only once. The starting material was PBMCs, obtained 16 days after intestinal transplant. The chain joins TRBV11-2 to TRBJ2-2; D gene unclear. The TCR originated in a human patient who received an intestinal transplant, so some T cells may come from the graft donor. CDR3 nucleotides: TGTGCCAGCAGCTTTAAAGGCGGATTCACCGGGGAGCTGTTTTTT. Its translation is CASSFKGGFTGELFF. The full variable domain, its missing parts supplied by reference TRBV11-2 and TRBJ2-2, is EAGVAQSPRYKIIEKRQSVAFWCNPISGHATLYWYQQILGQGPKLLIQFQNNGVVDDSQLPKDRFSAERLKGVDSTLKIQPAKLEDSAVYLCASSFKGGFTGELFFGEGSRLTVL.